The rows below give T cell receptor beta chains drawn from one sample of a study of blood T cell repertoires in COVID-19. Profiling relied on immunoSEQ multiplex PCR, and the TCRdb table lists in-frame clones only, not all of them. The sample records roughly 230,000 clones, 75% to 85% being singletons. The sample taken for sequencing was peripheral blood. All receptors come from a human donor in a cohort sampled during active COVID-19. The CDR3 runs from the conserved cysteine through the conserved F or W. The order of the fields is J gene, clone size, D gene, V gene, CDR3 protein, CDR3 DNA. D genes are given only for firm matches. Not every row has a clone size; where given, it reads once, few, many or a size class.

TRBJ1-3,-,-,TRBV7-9,CASSLGSNSGNTIYF,TGTGCCAGCAGCTTAGGTAGTAACTCTGGAAACACCATATATTTT
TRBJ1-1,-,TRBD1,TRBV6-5,CASSSGQGYTEAFF,TGTGCCAGCAGTTCCGGACAGGGCTACACTGAAGCTTTCTTT
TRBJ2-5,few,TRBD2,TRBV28,CASSFQGGRETQYF,TGTGCCAGCAGTTTTCAGGGCGGGAGGGAGACCCAGTACTTC
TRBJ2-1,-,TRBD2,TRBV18,CASSPSGRSNEQFF,TGTGCCAGCTCACCAAGCGGGAGGTCCAATGAGCAGTTCTTC
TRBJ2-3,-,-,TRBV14,CASSQDMDTQYF,TGTGCCAGCAGCCAAGATATGGATACGCAGTATTTT
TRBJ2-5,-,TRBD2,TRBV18,CASTHERGGLKTQYF,TGTGCCAGCACCCATGAGCGGGGGGGCTTGAAGACCCAGTACTTC
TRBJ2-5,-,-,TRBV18,CASSPRDFQETQYF,TGTGCCAGCTCACCCCGGGACTTTCAAGAGACCCAGTACTTC
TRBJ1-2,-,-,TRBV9,CASSPDPDSLYGYTF,TGTGCCAGCAGCCCAGACCCGGACAGCCTCTATGGCTACACCTTC
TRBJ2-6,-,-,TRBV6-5,CASSYGPLEANVLTF,TGTGCCAGCAGTTACGGGCCACTGGAAGCCAACGTCCTGACTTTC
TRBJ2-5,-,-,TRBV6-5,CASGTGAQETQYF,TGTGCCAGCGGTACAGGAGCCCAAGAGACCCAGTACTTC
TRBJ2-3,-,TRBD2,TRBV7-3,CASSSGAGGARDTQYF,TGTGCCAGCAGCTCAGGAGCCGGGGGGGCCAGAGATACGCAGTATTTT
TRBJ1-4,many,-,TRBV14,CASSQDRGLKLFF,TGTGCCAGCAGCCAAGACCGGGGGTTGAAACTGTTTTTT
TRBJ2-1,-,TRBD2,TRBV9,CASSARLAQYNEQFF,TGTGCCAGCAGCGCCCGACTAGCTCAGTACAATGAGCAGTTCTTC
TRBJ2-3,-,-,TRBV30,CAWSPREDTQYF,TGTGCCTGGAGTCCCAGGGAAGATACGCAGTATTTT
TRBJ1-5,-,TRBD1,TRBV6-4,CASRDRAGGQPQHF,TGTGCCAGCAGGGACAGGGCGGGAGGTCAGCCCCAGCATTTT
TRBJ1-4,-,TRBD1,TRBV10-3,CAIRGSGTGEEKLFF,TGTGCCATCAGGGGATCCGGGACAGGGGAAGAAAAACTGTTTTTT
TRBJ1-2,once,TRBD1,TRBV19,CASRSRDSKVYGYTF,TGTGCCAGTAGGAGCAGGGACAGCAAGGTTTATGGCTACACCTTC
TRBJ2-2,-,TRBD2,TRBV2,CASGRALASTGELFF,TGTGCCAGCGGGCGGGCACTAGCGAGCACCGGGGAGCTGTTTTTT
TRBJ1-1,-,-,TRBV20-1,CSARFTEEAFF,TGCAGTGCTAGGTTTACAGAGGAAGCTTTCTTT
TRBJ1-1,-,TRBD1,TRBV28,CASSSRWTGNTEAFF,TGTGCCAGCAGTTCACGTTGGACAGGGAACACTGAAGCTTTCTTT
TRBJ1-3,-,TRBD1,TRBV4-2,CASSLGQGAAGNTIYF,TGTGCCAGCAGCCTCGGACAGGGGGCGGCCGGAAACACCATATATTTT
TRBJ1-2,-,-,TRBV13,CASSLGGTGSYGYTF,TGTGCCAGCAGCTTAGGCGGTACAGGGAGCTATGGCTACACCTTC
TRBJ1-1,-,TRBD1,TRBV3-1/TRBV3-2,CASSQKGQRDTEAFF,TGTGCCAGCAGCCAAAAGGGACAGCGAGACACTGAAGCTTTCTTT
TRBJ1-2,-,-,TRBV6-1,CASRLQGADYGYTF,TGTGCCAGCAGATTACAGGGAGCGGACTATGGCTACACCTTC
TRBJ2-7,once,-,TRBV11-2,CASSLVRPGQTSSYEQYF,TGTGCCAGCAGCTTAGTCCGGCCAGGACAGACAAGCTCCTACGAGCAGTACTTC
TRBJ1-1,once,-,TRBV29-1,CSVEAQVDTEAFF,TGCAGCGTTGAAGCGCAGGTCGACACTGAAGCTTTCTTT
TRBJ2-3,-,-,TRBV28,CASTRQRENTDTQYF,TGTGCCAGCACTAGACAGCGAGAAAACACAGATACGCAGTATTTT
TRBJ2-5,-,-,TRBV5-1,CASSPGDGGDQETQYF,TGCGCCAGCAGCCCTGGTGACGGGGGAGACCAAGAGACCCAGTACTTC
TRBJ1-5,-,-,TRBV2,CASRNRVLSQPQHF,TGTGCCAGCAGGAACAGGGTTTTGAGTCAGCCCCAGCATTTT
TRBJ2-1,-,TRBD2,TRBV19,CASSTGTRGEQFF,TGTGCCAGTAGTACCGGGACTAGGGGCGAGCAGTTCTTC
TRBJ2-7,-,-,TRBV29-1,CSVGVSAYEQYF,TGCAGCGTTGGTGTTAGCGCCTACGAGCAGTACTTC
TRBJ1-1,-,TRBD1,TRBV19,CASSGTVNTEAFF,TGTGCCAGCTCCGGGACAGTAAACACTGAAGCTTTCTTT
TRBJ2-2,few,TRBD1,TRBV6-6,CASSLGTGAGGELFF,TGTGCCAGCAGCCTCGGGACAGGAGCAGGCGGGGAGCTGTTTTTT
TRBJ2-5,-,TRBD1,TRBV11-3,CASSATTGAETQYF,TGTGCCAGCAGCGCCACGACAGGGGCTGAGACCCAGTACTTC
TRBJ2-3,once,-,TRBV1,CTSSAGKGAATDTQYF,TGCACCAGCAGCGCGGGAAAGGGAGCCGCCACAGATACGCAGTATTTT
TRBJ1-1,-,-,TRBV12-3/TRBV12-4,CASSSGGRTEAFF,TGTGCCAGCAGTTCAGGAGGGAGGACTGAAGCTTTCTTT
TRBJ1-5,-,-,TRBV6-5,CASSYLSINQPQHF,TGTGCCAGCAGTTATCTATCTATCAATCAGCCCCAGCATTTT
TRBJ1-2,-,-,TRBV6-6,CASSSTGIAYGYTF,TGTGCCAGCAGTTCTACAGGTATTGCCTATGGCTACACCTTC
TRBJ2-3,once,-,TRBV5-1,CASSLGRERWTDTQYF,TGCGCCAGCAGCTTAGGACGGGAGAGGTGGACAGATACGCAGTATTTT
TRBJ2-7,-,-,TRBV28,CASSLSRVGGHEQYF,TGTGCCAGCAGTTTAAGTCGGGTAGGGGGACACGAGCAGTACTTC
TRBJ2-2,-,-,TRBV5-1,CASSFLAQGYTGELFF,TGCGCCAGCAGCTTCTTGGCACAGGGCTACACCGGGGAGCTGTTTTTT
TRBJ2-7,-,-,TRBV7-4,CASSLGLPPSYEQYF,TGTGCCAGCAGCTTAGGTCTACCTCCCTCCTACGAGCAGTACTTC
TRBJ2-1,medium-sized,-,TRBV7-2,CASSPSAGSYNEQFF,TGTGCCAGCAGCCCCTCGGCGGGCTCCTACAATGAGCAGTTCTTC